This TCR beta chain was sequenced for a study of T cells in Graves' hyperthyroidism and ophthalmopathy. Study summary: Once the initial diagnosis was made, peripheral blood was obtained before any treatment. General study points: In the analysis, a 13 V-J model separated ophthalmopathy from stable hyperthyroidism.

This clonotype was recorded at least ten times. The antigen is undetermined. Amplification of TCR beta CDR3 regions was performed using RNA transcripts as template. During a first-round RT-PCR of the TCR CDR3, the HTBI primer set was used. TCRdb reanalysed the multiplex PCR reads using MiXCR and keeps one entry per CDR3 protein. Of about 600,000 distinct CDR3 sequences listed, more than 15% are singletons. Ophthalmopathy patients had moderate-to-severe active disease, CAS ≥3, NOSPECS ≥4, and disease duration under 3 months. The authors took PBMCs from roughly 9.5 ml fresh peripheral blood. The germline CDR1 and CDR2 sequences are SEHNR and FQNEAQ (reference sequence). This CDR3 is built from 16 residues. Deletions cut 5 bases from V and 0 bases from J, with 16 bases between.

This receptor was obtained from a woman between 35 and 50 years old with Graves' ophthalmopathy. This rearrangement joins TRBV7-9 to TRBJ1-1, with D unresolved. Sequencing input: blood. CDR3 nucleotides: TGTGCCAGCAGCCCCAGAGGCAGCTATATGAACACTGAAGCTTTCTTT. As protein: CASSPRGSYMNTEAFF. The variable domain in full, with the rest retrieved from reference TRBV7-9 and TRBJ1-1, is DTGVSQNPRHKITKRGQNVTFRCDPISEHNRLYWYRQTLGQGPEFLTYFQNEAQLEKSRLLSDRFSAERPKGSFSTLEIQRTEQGDSAMYLCASSPRGSYMNTEAFFGQGTRLTVV.